A single sample is the source of the 23 T cell receptor beta chains below, sequenced in a study of a mutant IDH1 vaccine in newly diagnosed glioma. Time point reported: week 11, during vaccination. Doses of 300 ug of mutant IDH1 20-mer peptide were given with topical imiquimod. The antigens of these receptors remain unknown. Using immunoSEQ multiplex PCR, the repertoire was profiled, and TCRdb retains in-frame clones only, with some absent. Of tens of thousands of clones listed, roughly 80% are singletons. Sequencing was performed on PBMCs, taken from a glioma patient whose treatment included an IDH1 peptide vaccine. These receptors were obtained from a man aged 45-65 years with glioma.

The rearrangement joins TRBV27 to TRBJ1-2, with 7 positions matching TRBD1. J was trimmed by 8 bases and V by 6 bases; bases with no gene match: 9. CDR3 length equals 13 residues. Germline-derived CDR1 and CDR2 are MNHEY and SMNVEV (reference sequence). The CDR3 nucleotides read TGTGCCAGCAGGAAAACAGGGGCGGAGGGCTACACCTTC. Its protein is CASRKTGAEGYTF.

This clone was observed a handful of times. The CDR3 spells CASSLGAYNEQFF. For the CDR3, the DNA is TGTGCCAGCAGCTTGGGGGCCTACAATGAGCAGTTCTTC. The chain links TRBV7-9 to TRBJ2-1; the D gene could be TRBD1 or TRBD2 (5 bases each). Germline V gene lookup returns CDR1 SEHNR and CDR2 FQNEAQ (reference sequence). The CDR3 runs to 13 residues. Trimming removed 3 bases from V and 2 bases from J, with 5 bases in between.

This rearrangement joins TRBV25-1 to TRBJ1-2, with 9 bases identical to TRBD1. CDR1 is MGHDK and CDR2 is SYGVNS in the germline V gene. V shed 3 bases, J shed 4 bases, and the junction held 6 bases outside the gene matches. The CDR3 length is 15 residues. The CDR3 region has the DNA TGTGCCAGCAGTGATCCCGGGACAGGGACCTATGGCTACACCTTC. As protein: CASSDPGTGTYGYTF.

This clone came up once. The chain employs TRBV7-2 and TRBJ2-5; D is uncertain. Germline V gene lookup returns CDR1 SGHTA and CDR2 FQGNSA. Trimming cost V 1 base and J 6 bases, with 9 bases left between them. This CDR3 spans 13 amino acids. The CDR3 nucleotides are TGTGCCAGCAGCTTAGTAGTCGATCAGACCCAGTACTTC. Translation: CASSLVVDQTQYF.

The chain recombines TRBV4-1 with TRBJ2-5, with TRBD2 matching over 7 bases. The V and J ends lost 3 bases and 1 base, in that order; junction bases with no gene match: 8. The CDR3 runs 16 residues. Germline values: CDR1 MGHRA, CDR2 YSYEKL. CDR3 nucleotide sequence: TGCGCCAGCAGCCACGCGCAGCGGGGCCTCCAAGAGACCCAGTACTTC. It yields the protein CASSHAQRGLQETQYF.

The rearrangement links TRBV7-9 to TRBJ2-2; D remains ambiguous. The V gene lost 5 bases and the J gene lost 1 base, with 8 bases spanning the gap. The CDR3 extends over 14 amino acids. Germline assignment: CDR1 SEHNR and CDR2 FQNEAQ (reference sequence). This chain's CDR3 is CASSPLGNTGELFF. CDR3 coding DNA: TGTGCCAGCAGCCCCCTGGGGAACACCGGGGAGCTGTTTTTT.

This clone was detected only a few times. The chain combines TRBV7-2 with TRBJ1-1, with D perhaps TRBD1 (5 bases). CDR3 length: 14 amino acids. The V gene lost 7 bases and the J gene lost 5 bases, with 17 bases spanning the gap. Germline assignment: CDR1 SGHTA and CDR2 FQGNSA. In DNA, the CDR3 is TGTGCCAGCACTGGAAGAGGGTGGGGGACTGAAGCTTTCTTT. Translation: CASTGRGWGTEAFF.

Comments on this clone: The identical CDR3 is also encoded by other nucleotide sequences in the sample. The chain carries TRBV6-5 and TRBJ2-5; tentatively, D is TRBD2 (6 bases). The CDR3 length is 13 residues. V was clipped by 0 bases and J by 4 bases, with 6 bases between them. Germline V gene data show CDR1 as MNHEY and CDR2 as SVGAGI. DNA of the CDR3: TGTGCCAGCAGTTACTCGGGGGGAGAGACCCAGTACTTC. Translating gives CASSYSGGETQYF.

The gene calls are TRBV5-6 and TRBJ1-5; a weak D match, TRBD1 (6 bases). Germline CDR1 reads SGHDT; CDR2 reads YYEEEE. This CDR3 has 16 amino acids. V was clipped by 4 bases and J by 4 bases, with 18 bases between them. For the CDR3, the DNA is TGTGCCAGCAGCCCCATGTCGCAGGGGACTAATCAGCCCCAGCATTTT. This encodes CASSPMSQGTNQPQHF. Based on the CDR3 plus reference TRBV5-6 and TRBJ1-5, the full variable domain is DAGVTQSPTHLIKTRGQQVTLRCSPKSGHDTVSWYQQALGQGPQFIFQYYEEEERQRGNFPDRFSGHQFPNYSSELNVNALLLGDSALYLCASSPMSQGTNQPQHFGDGTRLSIL.

The chain is built from TRBV6-6 and TRBJ2-4; 7 bases are a match to TRBD1. With V trimmed by 0 bases and J by 8 bases, 4 bases remained unmatched. The CDR3 extends over 14 amino acids. Germline CDR1 MNHNY, CDR2 SVGAGI (reference sequence). The CDR3 reads CASSYSRGHDIQYF. DNA for the CDR3: TGTGCCAGCAGTTACTCGAGGGGGCATGACATTCAGTACTTC.

The chain combines TRBV18 with TRBJ1-5; unclear D gene. This CDR3 contains 13 residues. V lost 5 bases, J lost 5 bases, and 10 bases lay in between. Germline lookup yields CDR1 KGHSH and CDR2 LQKENI. The CDR3 nucleotides are TGTGCCAGCTCAGACTCTAACGATCAGCCCCAGCATTTT. Translated: CASSDSNDQPQHF.

The chain links TRBV2 to TRBJ2-4; perhaps D is TRBD1 or TRBD2 (7 bases each). The CDR3 spans 15 residues. The germline gives CDR1 SNHLY, CDR2 FYNNEI. Deletions cut 2 bases from V and 8 bases from J, with 16 bases between. CDR3 amino acids: CASSEQGGLLDIQYF. CDR3 nucleotide sequence: TGTGCCAGCAGTGAACAGGGGGGGTTGCTGGACATTCAGTACTTC.

The chain has TRBV5-6 and TRBJ1-3; 9 bases line up with TRBD1. Germline V gives CDR1 SGHDT, CDR2 YYEEEE. V lost 0 bases, J lost 8 bases, and 3 bases stayed unmatched. The length of the CDR3 is 14 residues. The CDR3 is CASSLAGQGHTIYF. The CDR3 DNA reads as TGTGCCAGCAGCTTGGCGGGACAGGGCCACACCATATATTTT.

The rearrangement uses TRBV6-1 and TRBJ2-1; D gene uncertain. This CDR3 has 10 amino acids. The germline V gene encodes CDR1 MNHNS and CDR2 SASEGT. Trimming stripped 10 bases from V and 5 bases from J, with 6 bases between. In DNA, the CDR3 is TGTGCCACCAGAAACAATGAGCAGTTCTTC. Protein product: CATRNNEQFF.

This chain joins TRBV5-1 and TRBJ1-1, with 7 bases identical to TRBD1. The CDR3 contains 12 residues. Germline lookup yields CDR1 SGHRS and CDR2 YFSETQ. V gave up 8 bases and J gave up 5 bases; unmatched junction bases: 6. The CDR3 protein is CASGRDRTEAFF. DNA of the CDR3: TGCGCCAGTGGAAGGGACAGAACTGAAGCTTTCTTT.

The J gene is TRBJ2-5, the V gene TRBV7-2; D remains ambiguous. Germline CDR1 reads SGHTA; CDR2 reads FQGNSA. This CDR3 is 13 amino acids long. V lost 5 bases and J 5 bases, leaving 12 bases between the germline ends. The CDR3 DNA reads as TGTGCCAGCAGCCGAGTCCTTGGGGAGACCCAGTACTTC. It encodes CASSRVLGETQYF.

The chain has TRBV18 and TRBJ2-7, with 10 bases aligning to TRBD1. The germline gives CDR1 KGHSH, CDR2 LQKENI. The CDR3 covers 16 residues. The junction had 13 bases not matched to a gene; V was cut back by 6 bases and J by 5 bases. The DNA of the CDR3 is TGTGCCAGCTCCGCCCCGTTAGACGGGACAGGGGACGAGCAGTACTTC. Protein product: CASSAPLDGTGDEQYF.

CDR3 residues: CASSLEGAGANVLTF. Written as DNA, the CDR3 is TGCGCCAGCAGCTTGGAGGGGGCTGGGGCCAACGTCCTGACTTTC. The chain is built from TRBV5-1 and TRBJ2-6, with D tentatively TRBD1 (6 bases). V was clipped by 0 bases and J by 2 bases, with 6 bases between them. Germline CDR1 SGHRS, CDR2 YFSETQ. The CDR3 runs to 15 residues.

This chain connects TRBV5-6 to TRBJ2-5; D may be TRBD2 (6 bases). Germline V gene data show CDR1 as SGHDT and CDR2 as YYEEEE. This CDR3 contains 16 residues. Deletions cut 3 bases from V and 2 bases from J, with 17 bases between. DNA of the CDR3: TGTGCCAGCAGCTCCCGAGGAGGGATAATTCAAGAGACCCAGTACTTC. It encodes CASSSRGGIIQETQYF.

The chain couples TRBV5-1 to TRBJ2-1; TRBD2 might be the D (7 bases). The germline V gene encodes CDR1 SGHRS and CDR2 YFSETQ. The V end was cut by 2 bases, the J end by 7 bases, with 16 bases between. The CDR3 spans 15 residues. CDR3 sequence reads: CASSFKRGGLNEQFF. The CDR3 DNA is TGCGCCAGCAGCTTCAAGAGGGGGGGTCTGAATGAGCAGTTCTTC.

The genes are TRBV6-1 and TRBJ1-2; D remains unclear. The germline V and J ends were trimmed by 6 bases and 2 bases, with 10 bases remaining between them. Germline V gives CDR1 MNHNS, CDR2 SASEGT. There are 13 residues in the CDR3. CDR3 nucleotides: TGTGCCAGCAGAGTATCCCTGAACTATGGCTACACCTTC. It encodes CASRVSLNYGYTF.

The V gene is TRBV30, the J gene TRBJ1-3; D might be TRBD1 (5 bases). The CDR3 covers 15 residues. The germline V gene has CDR1 GTSNPN and CDR2 SVGIG (reference sequence). Trimming pared 1 base from V and 1 base from J, leaving 11 bases between. The CDR3 nucleotides read TGTGCCTGGAGTGCAGGGTCGGAGTCTGGAAACACCATATATTTT. It yields the protein CAWSAGSESGNTIYF. The variable domain in full, with the rest retrieved from reference TRBV30 and TRBJ1-3, is SQTIHQWPATLVQPVGSPLSLECTVEGTSNPNLYWYRQAAGRGLQLLFYSVGIGQISSEVPQNLSASRPQDRQFILSSKKLLLSDSGFYLCAWSAGSESGNTIYFGEGSWLTVV.

This rearrangement joins TRBV5-4 to TRBJ2-3, with TRBD2 identical over 13 bases. Germline CDR1 SGHNT, CDR2 YYREEE (reference sequence). CDR3 size: 16 residues. The trim removed 4 bases at V and 4 bases at J, leaving 6 bases unmatched. The CDR3 DNA is TGTGCCAGCAGCCCTACACTAGCGGGGGGGGCAGATACGCAGTATTTT. Translation gives CASSPTLAGGADTQYF.